A single sample gave rise to the 15 T cell receptor beta chains below, sequenced in a study of blood T cell repertoires in COVID-19. Produced via immunoSEQ multiplex PCR; TCRdb's table is partial and in-frame only. The sample shows approximately 110,000 clones, 70% to 85% of them seen only once. Sequencing was performed on peripheral blood. The receptors were sampled from a human donor with acute or convalescent COVID-19. The donor label of this sample is uncertain.

V and J are TRBV15 and TRBJ2-7; a possible D gene is TRBD1 (7 bases). V lost 5 bases, J lost 3 bases, and 20 bases lay in between. The CDR3 covers 16 residues. Germline V gives CDR1 LNHNV, CDR2 YYDKDF (reference sequence). DNA of the CDR3: TGTGCCACCAGCCCCCCCGGGCGGGGACAGAACTACGAGCAGTACGTC. It is translated as CATSPPGRGQNYEQYV.

V gene TRBV12-3 or TRBV12-4 combines with J gene TRBJ1-2, with D tentatively TRBD1 (6 bases). With 6 bases removed from V and 6 bases from J, the gap between germline ends came to 11 bases. The CDR3 spans 12 residues. CDR3 sequence (DNA): TGTGCCAGCAGCCGACAGGTCCATGGCTACACCTTC. Protein: CASSRQVHGYTF.

This clone was counted many times. The chain carries TRBV24-1 and TRBJ1-2; no reliable D call. Deletions cut 6 bases from V and 7 bases from J, with 8 bases between. The CDR3 runs to 11 residues. Per the germline V gene, CDR1 is KGHDR and CDR2 is SFDVKD. The CDR3 spells CATSSRGGYTF. CDR3 DNA: TGTGCCACCAGTTCACGAGGTGGCTACACCTTC.

Many counts were recorded for this clone. This rearrangement joins TRBV2 to TRBJ2-7, with TRBD1 identical over 7 bases. Germline lookup yields CDR1 SNHLY and CDR2 FYNNEI. V lost 4 bases to trimming and J lost 3 bases; unmatched junction nucleotides: 6. This CDR3 region has 14 residues. CDR3 bases: TGTGCCAGCAGTGCCGGGACAGAGGTCTACGAGCAGTACTTC. It translates to CASSAGTEVYEQYF. The full variable domain, in which reference TRBV2 and TRBJ2-7 provide the parts outside the CDR3, is EPEVTQTPSHQVTQMGQEVILRCVPISNHLYFYWYRQILGQKVEFLVSFYNNEISEKSEIFDDQFSVERPDGSNFTLKIRSTKLEDSAMYFCASSAGTEVYEQYFGPGTRLTVT.

This clone has ten or more counts. The DNA for the CDR3 is TGCGCCAGCAGCCGCGACAGTCACTCTGGAAACACCATATATTTT. It translates to CASSRDSHSGNTIYF. The chain uses TRBV5-1 and TRBJ1-3, with D perhaps matching TRBD1 (5 bases). Trimming took off 4 bases at V and 0 bases at J, with 11 bases between the two ends. CDR1 and CDR2 from the germline V gene are SGHRS and YFSETQ. The CDR3 length is 15 residues.

The rearrangement links TRBV2 to TRBJ1-2, with 8 bases aligning to TRBD1. With 5 bases clipped from V and 6 bases from J, the junction kept 8 bases outside the gene matches. The length of the CDR3 is 14 residues. Germline V gene sequence: CDR1 SNHLY, CDR2 FYNNEI. The CDR3 loop reads CASSIPGTGNGYTF. The CDR3 bases are TGTGCCAGCAGTATACCCGGGACAGGAAATGGCTACACCTTC.

The chain links TRBV7-9 to TRBJ1-1, with D unclear. V lost 7 bases to trimming and J lost 0 bases, with 12 bases between them. Germline CDR1 reads SEHNR; CDR2 reads FQNEAQ (reference sequence). The CDR3 runs to 14 residues. CDR3 loop: CASIKNNMNTEAFF. For the CDR3, the DNA is TGTGCCAGCATAAAGAACAACATGAACACTGAAGCTTTCTTT.

V and J are TRBV29-1 and TRBJ1-2, with 8 bases lining up with TRBD1. Looked up from germline, CDR1 is SQVTM and CDR2 is ANQGSEA. V trimming: 7 bases; J trimming: 4 bases; junction bases outside the gene matches: 5. The length of the CDR3 is 12 residues. In DNA, the CDR3 is TGCAGCGCCAGGGGACAGGTCTATGGCTACACCTTC. Residues: CSARGQVYGYTF.

The chain has TRBV7-9 and TRBJ2-2, with D tentatively TRBD2 (7 bases). V was shortened by 11 bases and J by 6 bases, with 16 bases between the two germline ends. Germline loops: CDR1 SEHNR, CDR2 FQNEAQ (reference sequence). The length of the CDR3 is 13 residues. In DNA, the CDR3 is TGTGCCTTAGAGGGGGGGGCCTCCGGGGAGCTGTTTTTT. It encodes CALEGGASGELFF. The whole variable domain, filled in from reference TRBV7-9 and TRBJ2-2, reads DTGVSQNPRHKITKRGQNVTFRCDPISEHNRLYWYRQTLGQGPEFLTYFQNEAQLEKSRLLSDRFSAERPKGSFSTLEIQRTEQGDSAMYLCALEGGASGELFFGEGSRLTVL.

This rearrangement joins TRBV7-9 to TRBJ1-2; 9 nucleotides line up with TRBD1. In germline, CDR1 is SEHNR, CDR2 FQNEAQ (reference sequence). Trimming cost V 5 bases and J 7 bases; bases outside gene matches: 17. This CDR3 is 17 amino acids long. As DNA, the CDR3 is TGTGCCAGCAGCCACCGGACGGTCGCCGACAGGGGGGGTGGCTACACCTTC. Encoded protein: CASSHRTVADRGGGYTF.

The chain joins TRBV19 to TRBJ2-2; tentative D call: TRBD2 (5 bases). V was cut by 5 bases and J by 6 bases, with 10 bases left in between. From germline, CDR1 is LNHDA and CDR2 SQIVND (reference sequence). CDR3 length: 13 amino acids. The CDR3 nucleotides read TGTGCCAGTAGTCCGGGCGGGCCCGGGGAGCTGTTTTTT. This gives the protein CASSPGGPGELFF.

The rearrangement joins TRBV4-1 to TRBJ1-6, with 9 nucleotides matching TRBD1. The CDR3 spans 16 residues. Germline V gives CDR1 MGHRA, CDR2 YSYEKL. With V trimmed by 1 base and J by 4 bases, 2 bases remained unmatched. CDR3 loop: CASSQGGQGYNSPLHF. As DNA, the CDR3 is TGCGCCAGCAGCCAAGGGGGACAGGGATATAATTCACCCCTCCACTTT.

This CDR3 reads CAISGLAGSTDTQYF. CDR3 nucleotide sequence: TGTGCCATCAGCGGACTAGCGGGAAGCACAGATACGCAGTATTTT. The V and J genes are TRBV10-3 and TRBJ2-3; 12 bases fit TRBD2. With 6 bases clipped from V and 0 bases from J, the junction kept 1 base outside the gene matches. Germline V gives CDR1 ENHRY, CDR2 SYGVKD. This CDR3 has 15 amino acids.

This chain uses TRBV3-1 (or the pseudogene TRBV3-2) with TRBJ2-5, with 10 bases fitting TRBD1. Losses at the gene ends were 4 bases for V and 9 bases for J; bases not matched to a gene: 11. The CDR3 length is 15 residues. Germline V lookup: CDR1 LGHDT, CDR2 YNNKEL (reference sequence). CDR3 nucleotide sequence: TGTGCCAGCAGCCTACGGGACAGGGGAGTAGGGGCCCAGTACTTC. Translated: CASSLRDRGVGAQYF.

This rearrangement joins TRBV7-3 to TRBJ2-3, with D perhaps matching TRBD2 (6 bases). The germline CDR1 and CDR2 sequences are SGHTA and FQGTGA. V lost 2 bases to trimming and J lost 4 bases, with 10 bases between them. The CDR3 totals 14 residues. The CDR3 region has the DNA TGTGCCAGCAGCTTAGCGGGATTTGCAGATACGCAGTATTTT. This codes for CASSLAGFADTQYF.